The rows below give T cell receptor beta chains drawn from one sample of a study of cytomegalovirus exposure and HLA in healthy donors. The repertoire was sequenced with immunoSEQ multiplex PCR; TCRdb's copy has only in-frame clones and lacks some. The sample lists about 160,000 clones, around 76% occurring once. Sequencing was done on a sample of PBMCs. These receptors were taken from a girl under 18 in good health and CMV-seropositive. The CDR3 runs from the conserved cysteine through the conserved F or W. The D gene is left open where the match is weak. Not every row has a clone size; where given, it reads once, few, many or a size class.

j_call: TRBJ1-5; d_call: .; clone_size: .; v_call: TRBV18; cdr3_nt: TGTGCCAGCTCACCCAGTCAAGGGGCTCTCAATCAGCCCCAGCATTTT; cdr3_aa: CASSPSQGALNQPQHF
j_call: TRBJ1-1; d_call: .; clone_size: .; v_call: TRBV6-1; cdr3_nt: TGTGCCGGGGGCCGCATGAACACTGAAGCTTTCTTT; cdr3_aa: CAGGRMNTEAFF
j_call: TRBJ1-2; d_call: TRBD1; clone_size: .; v_call: TRBV7-2; cdr3_nt: TGTGCCAGCAGCTCCGGACAGGCCTATGGCTACACCTTC; cdr3_aa: CASSSGQAYGYTF
j_call: TRBJ1-2; d_call: TRBD1; clone_size: .; v_call: TRBV23-1; cdr3_nt: TGCGCCAGCAGTCAATCCCTGGACAGGGGGCGCCTATATGGCTACACCTTC; cdr3_aa: CASSQSLDRGRLYGYTF
j_call: TRBJ2-1; d_call: TRBD2; clone_size: .; v_call: TRBV19; cdr3_nt: TGTGCCAGTAGTCAGCGGGGGGGCAATGAGCAGTTCTTC; cdr3_aa: CASSQRGGNEQFF
j_call: TRBJ1-3; d_call: .; clone_size: once; v_call: TRBV7-9; cdr3_nt: TGTGCCAGCAGCCCGTGGACAGTCGCCACCATATATTTT; cdr3_aa: CASSPWTVATIYF
j_call: TRBJ2-3; d_call: TRBD1; clone_size: once; v_call: TRBV27; cdr3_nt: TGTGCCAGCAGTTCCAGGGGGCCCCTTGCGCAGTATTTT; cdr3_aa: CASSSRGPLAQYF
j_call: TRBJ1-1; d_call: .; clone_size: once; v_call: TRBV6-5; cdr3_nt: TGTGCCAGCAGCAGGGGAACTGAAGCTTTCTTT; cdr3_aa: CASSRGTEAFF
j_call: TRBJ1-1; d_call: TRBD1; clone_size: few; v_call: TRBV7-9; cdr3_nt: TGTGCCAGCAGCCCAGGGACAGGGTACACTGAAGCTTTCTTT; cdr3_aa: CASSPGTGYTEAFF
j_call: TRBJ1-4; d_call: TRBD1; clone_size: .; v_call: TRBV2; cdr3_nt: TGTGCCAGCAGTTCCGGGACAGGGCGTTATGGACTGTTTTTT; cdr3_aa: CASSSGTGRYGLFF
j_call: TRBJ1-4; d_call: .; clone_size: .; v_call: TRBV5-1; cdr3_nt: TGCGCCAGCAGGACCGGGACAAATAATGAAAAACTGTTTTTT; cdr3_aa: CASRTGTNNEKLFF
j_call: TRBJ1-1; d_call: .; clone_size: few; v_call: TRBV13; cdr3_nt: TGTGCCAGCAGCTTAGGCCGGGGTAACACTGAAGCTTTCTTT; cdr3_aa: CASSLGRGNTEAFF
j_call: TRBJ1-4; d_call: TRBD1; clone_size: .; v_call: TRBV5-1; cdr3_nt: TGCGCCAGCAGCAGCAGGACAGGGGGTAGGAATGAAAAACTGTTTTTT; cdr3_aa: CASSSRTGGRNEKLFF
j_call: TRBJ2-7; d_call: TRBD1; clone_size: .; v_call: TRBV2; cdr3_nt: TGTGCCAGCAGGGGACAGGGTCAAAGTCGGTACGAGCAGTACTTC; cdr3_aa: CASRGQGQSRYEQYF
j_call: TRBJ1-1; d_call: TRBD1; clone_size: few; v_call: TRBV25-1; cdr3_nt: TGTGCCAGCAGTGAACCAACCGGGACAGTGAACACTGAAGCTTTCTTT; cdr3_aa: CASSEPTGTVNTEAFF
j_call: TRBJ1-1; d_call: TRBD1; clone_size: .; v_call: TRBV28; cdr3_nt: TGTGCCAGCAGCACCCTCGGACAGGGGAACACTGAAGCTTTCTTT; cdr3_aa: CASSTLGQGNTEAFF
j_call: TRBJ1-2; d_call: TRBD1; clone_size: .; v_call: TRBV6-5; cdr3_nt: TGTGCCAGCAGGACCACAGGGGGCGCCTATGGCTACACCTTC; cdr3_aa: CASRTTGGAYGYTF
j_call: TRBJ2-7; d_call: .; clone_size: .; v_call: TRBV18; cdr3_nt: TGTGCCAGCTCAATCCCGGGAGAATACGAGCAGTACTTC; cdr3_aa: CASSIPGEYEQYF
j_call: TRBJ2-3; d_call: TRBD2; clone_size: .; v_call: TRBV5-1; cdr3_nt: TGCGCCAGCAGTCGAGACAGCGGACTAGCAGATACGCAGTATTTT; cdr3_aa: CASSRDSGLADTQYF
j_call: TRBJ1-5; d_call: TRBD1; clone_size: .; v_call: TRBV6-6; cdr3_nt: TGTGCCAGCAGGGGACAGGGCGGGGGCAATCAGCCCCAGCATTTT; cdr3_aa: CASRGQGGGNQPQHF
j_call: TRBJ2-2; d_call: .; clone_size: .; v_call: TRBV6-5; cdr3_nt: TGTGCCAGCAGTTACGTTTGGGGGAGGTCCGGGGAGCTGTTTTTT; cdr3_aa: CASSYVWGRSGELFF
j_call: TRBJ2-7; d_call: TRBD1; clone_size: .; v_call: TRBV7-2; cdr3_nt: TGTGCCACCGACAGGGGCCACGAGCAGTACTTC; cdr3_aa: CATDRGHEQYF
j_call: TRBJ2-2; d_call: .; clone_size: .; v_call: TRBV15; cdr3_nt: TGTGCCACCAGCAGAGATCCCCGGAGAGGCGATTCGTGGGACACCGGGGAGCTGTTTTTT; cdr3_aa: CATSRDPRRGDSWDTGELFF
j_call: TRBJ2-1; d_call: .; clone_size: .; v_call: TRBV27; cdr3_nt: TGTGCCAGCACCGCGGGGCTCACATACAATGAGCAGTTCTTC; cdr3_aa: CASTAGLTYNEQFF
j_call: TRBJ1-4; d_call: TRBD1; clone_size: .; v_call: TRBV5-1; cdr3_nt: TGCGCCAGCAGCTTGGCAGGGGGCTATGAAAAACTGTTTTTT; cdr3_aa: CASSLAGGYEKLFF
j_call: TRBJ2-5; d_call: .; clone_size: few; v_call: TRBV19; cdr3_nt: TGTGCCAGTACCGTAGATGGAACCGGGGGGACCCAGTACTTC; cdr3_aa: CASTVDGTGGTQYF
j_call: TRBJ2-3; d_call: .; clone_size: .; v_call: TRBV28; cdr3_nt: TGTGCCAGCAGGGAGTTCACAGATACGCAGTATTTT; cdr3_aa: CASREFTDTQYF
j_call: TRBJ2-7; d_call: .; clone_size: .; v_call: TRBV7-6; cdr3_nt: TGTGCCAGCAGCCTCGACACAGCCTACGAGCAGTACTTC; cdr3_aa: CASSLDTAYEQYF
j_call: TRBJ2-2; d_call: .; clone_size: .; v_call: TRBV25-1; cdr3_nt: TGTGCCAGCAGTGAATGGCAGGGGGGAAACACCGGGGAGCTGTTTTTT; cdr3_aa: CASSEWQGGNTGELFF
j_call: TRBJ2-1; d_call: TRBD2; clone_size: once; v_call: TRBV4-1; cdr3_nt: TGCGCCAGCAGCCTGACTAGCGGGAGGGCCAATGAGCAGTTCTTC; cdr3_aa: CASSLTSGRANEQFF
j_call: TRBJ2-3; d_call: TRBD2; clone_size: once; v_call: TRBV11-2; cdr3_nt: TGTGCCAGCAGCGAGAATCTAGCGGTAATCACAGATACGCAGTATTTT; cdr3_aa: CASSENLAVITDTQYF
j_call: TRBJ2-7; d_call: TRBD1; clone_size: .; v_call: TRBV7-6; cdr3_nt: TGTGCCAGCAGCCGCCCTAAAGGGACAGGGAAGAGCGAGCAGTACTTC; cdr3_aa: CASSRPKGTGKSEQYF
j_call: TRBJ2-7; d_call: TRBD2; clone_size: .; v_call: TRBV6-5; cdr3_nt: TGTGCCAGCAGACGACTAGCCGGGTACGAGCAGTACTTC; cdr3_aa: CASRRLAGYEQYF
j_call: TRBJ1-5; d_call: .; clone_size: .; v_call: TRBV4-1; cdr3_nt: TGCGCCAGCAGCCAAGACGACATCAAAAATCAGCCCCAGCATTTT; cdr3_aa: CASSQDDIKNQPQHF
j_call: TRBJ2-2; d_call: TRBD2; clone_size: .; v_call: TRBV7-8; cdr3_nt: TGTGCCAGCAGCTTAGTCGGACTAGCGGGCGGGGAGCTGTTTTTT; cdr3_aa: CASSLVGLAGGELFF
j_call: TRBJ1-1; d_call: TRBD1; clone_size: .; v_call: TRBV6-1; cdr3_nt: TGTGCCAGCTCCGTAAGGGGGCTTGAAGCTTTCTTT; cdr3_aa: CASSVRGLEAFF
j_call: TRBJ2-3; d_call: .; clone_size: .; v_call: TRBV11-2; cdr3_nt: TGTGCCAGCAGCTTAGGAGGGGGTCCCCTATTCACAGATACGCAGTATTTT; cdr3_aa: CASSLGGGPLFTDTQYF
j_call: TRBJ2-5; d_call: TRBD2; clone_size: .; v_call: TRBV11-2; cdr3_nt: TGTGCCAGCAGCTTAGATAGGACTAGATGGGGCACCCAGTACTTC; cdr3_aa: CASSLDRTRWGTQYF
j_call: TRBJ2-7; d_call: .; clone_size: .; v_call: TRBV20-1; cdr3_nt: TGCAGTCCGGGACTGGGGTACTTC; cdr3_aa: CSPGLGYF
j_call: TRBJ2-5; d_call: TRBD1; clone_size: once; v_call: TRBV29-1; cdr3_nt: TGCAGCGCTCACCAGCGGGACAGGGGGCATGAGACCCAGTACTTC; cdr3_aa: CSAHQRDRGHETQYF